The sequence of this TCR beta chain was determined in a study of CD8 T cells in Susac syndrome. Sequencing of TCR beta covered CD8+ and CD4+ T cells obtained from blood. After extraction with the RNeasy kit, roughly 0.45 to 1 ug of the RNA was reverse transcribed using random hexamers. Via MiXCR, TCRdb re-called the immunoSEQ multiplex PCR reads, giving one row per CDR3 protein. The table includes approximately 46,000 distinct CDR3 sequences, over 90% detected once. The V end lost 0 bases, the J end lost 1 base, and 14 bases lay between the germline ends. CDR1 SGDLS and CDR2 YYNGEE come from the germline V gene. The CDR3 spans 16 residues.

The sample was CD8+ T cells from PBMCs. The receptor comes from a human donor in good health. The rearrangement uses TRBV9 and TRBJ2-7, with D maybe TRBD2 (6 bases). The CDR3 nucleotides are TGTGCCAGCAGCGTAGATGACAGTCGGGGGTCCTACGAGCAGTACTTC. This gives the protein CASSVDDSRGSYEQYF.